These 15 T cell receptor beta chains share one sample of origin, sequenced in a study of blood T cell repertoires in COVID-19. The table came from immunoSEQ multiplex PCR; TCRdb's copy has only in-frame clones and leaves some out. In the table there are approximately 40,000 clones, approximately 88% of which are singletons. The source material was peripheral blood. The receptors were sampled from a woman in her 70s with acute or convalescent COVID-19.

The chain employs TRBV28 and TRBJ1-1; 7 bases map to TRBD1. The CDR3 runs 14 residues. Looked up from germline, CDR1 is MDHEN and CDR2 is SYDVKM. Losses at the gene ends were 6 bases for V and 2 bases for J; bases not matched to a gene: 6. The CDR3 is CASSLSGGNTEAFF. The CDR3 region has the DNA TGTGCCAGCAGCCTATCAGGGGGTAACACTGAAGCTTTCTTT.

The chain combines TRBV5-1 with TRBJ1-6, with 9 bases identical to TRBD1. Germline-derived CDR1 and CDR2 are SGHRS and YFSETQ. This CDR3 spans 14 amino acids. The ends lost 4 bases at V and 10 bases at J; junction bases unmatched: 6. CDR3 sequence (DNA): TGCGCCAGCAGCACGGGACAGGGAAGATCACCCCTCCACTTT. It codes for CASSTGQGRSPLHF. Using reference TRBV5-1 and TRBJ1-6 for the parts outside the CDR3, the full variable domain is KAGVTQTPRYLIKTRGQQVTLSCSPISGHRSVSWYQQTPGQGLQFLFEYFSETQRNKGNFPGRFSGRQFSNSRSEMNVSTLELGDSALYLCASSTGQGRSPLHFGNGTRLTVT.

The sample holds a few counts of this clone. The chain links TRBV2 to TRBJ2-4; 8 bases line up with TRBD1. The CDR3 extends over 14 amino acids. V was clipped by 4 bases and J by 5 bases; unmatched bases: 4. Germline CDR1 reads SNHLY; CDR2 reads FYNNEI. CDR3 region: CASSARDRQNIQYF. CDR3 coding DNA: TGTGCCAGCAGTGCACGGGACAGGCAAAACATTCAGTACTTC.

This sequence joins TRBV11-2 and TRBJ2-5, with 9 positions matching TRBD2. This CDR3 region has 15 residues. CDR1 and CDR2 from the germline V gene are SGHAT and FQNNGV. V lost 3 bases and J lost 5; bases outside the gene matches: 7. The CDR3 here is CASSFVAGAGETQYF. The CDR3 DNA is TGTGCCAGCAGCTTCGTAGCGGGAGCGGGGGAGACCCAGTACTTC.

There are a few counts of this clone. This chain links TRBV7-9 with TRBJ1-1, with 7 bases matching TRBD1. The V gene end was trimmed by 5 bases and the J gene end by 1 base; junction bases not matched to a gene: 13. CDR1 is SEHNR and CDR2 is FQNEAQ in the germline V gene (reference sequence). The CDR3 covers 17 residues. The CDR3 DNA sequence: TGTGCCAGCAGCGCCTACGAGTGGGGACAGACGAACACTGAAGCTTTCTTT. Translating gives CASSAYEWGQTNTEAFF.

This rearrangement joins TRBV7-2 to TRBJ2-3; D is undetermined. V was pared by 7 bases and J by 7 bases, with 9 bases between. The CDR3 length is 11 residues. CDR1 and CDR2 from the germline V gene are SGHTA and FQGNSA. The CDR3 DNA sequence: TGTGCCAGCACCCTTGACTATACGCAGTATTTT. Amino acids: CASTLDYTQYF.

The sample holds a few counts of this clone. The gene calls are TRBV7-2 and TRBJ1-2, with 8 bases identical to TRBD1. The CDR3 spans 16 residues. The germline CDR1 and CDR2 sequences are SGHTA and FQGNSA. The trim removed 5 bases at V and 4 bases at J, leaving 12 bases unmatched. CDR3 in DNA: TGTGCCAGCAGCCCGGGTGAGGGGACAGGAGTCTATGGCTACACCTTC. Translation gives CASSPGEGTGVYGYTF. Complete variable domain (other parts from reference TRBV7-2 and TRBJ1-2): GAGVSQSPSNKVTEKGKDVELRCDPISGHTALYWYRQSLGQGLEFLIYFQGNSAPDKSGLPSDRFSAERTGGSVSTLTIQRTQQEDSAVYLCASSPGEGTGVYGYTFGSGTRLTVV.

J is TRBJ1-1 and V is TRBV11-2; 7 bases line up with TRBD1. V gave up 2 bases and J gave up 5 bases; unmatched junction bases: 8. The CDR3 totals 15 residues. CDR1 and CDR2 (germline): SGHAT, FQNNGV. As DNA, the CDR3 is TGTGCCAGCAGCTTAAGAGGGGGCGCGGGAACTGAAGCTTTCTTT. It codes for CASSLRGGAGTEAFF.

J is TRBJ2-4 and V is TRBV5-1, with a tentative D call TRBD2 (7 bases). Germline values: CDR1 SGHRS, CDR2 YFSETQ. The germline V and J ends were trimmed by 5 bases and 8 bases, with 17 bases remaining between them. The CDR3 is made up of 14 amino acids. CDR3 nucleotides: TGCGCCAGCAGACAGATTCTAGGGGGGGACATTCAGTACTTC. As protein: CASRQILGGDIQYF.

The chain uses TRBV19 and TRBJ1-1, with D possibly being TRBD1 (6 bases). V dropped 5 bases and J dropped 3 bases, with 13 bases sitting between them. This CDR3 has 14 residues. Per germline, CDR1 LNHDA and CDR2 SQIVND (reference sequence). The DNA for the CDR3 is TGTGCCAGTAGTCCGAGGGGGAAGTACACTGAAGCTTTCTTT. Its translation: CASSPRGKYTEAFF.

This chain joins TRBV21-1 and TRBJ2-7; TRBD1 was called by the table and not checked on the DNA. TRBV21-1 is a listed pseudogene. This CDR3 spans 15 amino acids. For the CDR3, the DNA is TGTGCCAGCAGCACTCGGAGACAGGGTCAAGACGAGCAGTACGTC. It codes for CASSTRRQGQDEQYV.

This clone was seen just once. The chain carries TRBV7-2 and TRBJ2-3; 13 bases align to TRBD2. Germline V gene data show CDR1 as SGHTA and CDR2 as FQGNSA. Trimming removed 5 bases from V and 1 base from J; junction bases left unmatched: 3. The CDR3 runs 16 residues. CDR3 protein: CASSAGLAGGTDTQYF. The CDR3, as DNA: TGTGCCAGCAGCGCAGGACTAGCGGGGGGCACAGATACGCAGTATTTT.

Only one count was recorded for this clone. This chain joins TRBV6-2 or TRBV6-3 and TRBJ1-1, with D possibly TRBD1 on 5 matching bases. Trimming stripped 2 bases from V and 1 base from J, with 8 bases between. CDR3 length: 14 residues. Per the germline V gene, CDR1 is MNHEY and CDR2 is SVGEGT. The CDR3: CASSYADTNTEAFF. CDR3 sequence (DNA): TGTGCCAGCAGTTACGCGGACACGAACACTGAAGCTTTCTTT.

This sequence joins TRBV6-5 and TRBJ2-1; perhaps TRBD2 as D (6 bases). The germline CDR1 and CDR2 sequences are MNHEY and SVGAGI. Trimming removed 8 bases from V and 0 bases from J, with 14 bases in between. The CDR3 runs to 15 residues. Written as DNA, the CDR3 is TGTGCCAGCCGGTACGGTAGCGGCTCCTACAATGAGCAGTTCTTC. It encodes CASRYGSGSYNEQFF.

This clone was picked up one time. The genes are TRBV9 and TRBJ2-1, with 12 bases fitting TRBD2. V lost 0 bases and J lost 4; bases outside the gene matches: 2. CDR1 is SGDLS and CDR2 is YYNGEE in the germline V gene. The CDR3 is 16 residues long. The CDR3 loop reads CASSVVGLAGYNEQFF. CDR3 in DNA: TGTGCCAGCAGCGTAGTTGGACTAGCGGGGTACAATGAGCAGTTCTTC.